The 3 T cell receptor beta chains in this list originate from one sample, sequenced in a study of beta chain features in type 1 diabetes. cDNA synthesis used the whole RNA isolate, giving expressed TCRB sequences. Only in-frame clones appear in the TCRdb table, and some are missing; sequencing was by immunoSEQ multiplex PCR. The sample lists around 450,000 clones, approximately 10% seen once, with over 0.035% in the top ten. The specimen sequenced was naive CD4+ T cells from blood. These receptors all stem from a woman younger than 35 in good health.

This chain joins TRBV7-8 and TRBJ2-3; possible D gene TRBD2, 6 bases. The CDR3 runs 13 residues. Germline CDR1 is SGHVS and CDR2 is FQNEAQ. V shed 6 bases and J shed 6 bases, with 13 bases lying between them. CDR3 sequence reads: CASRPPLADTQYF. The CDR3 DNA is TGTGCCAGCAGACCGCCCCTAGCGGATACGCAGTATTTT.

V usage is TRBV6-5 and J usage is TRBJ2-7, with TRBD1 matching 8 bases. The V gene end was trimmed by 7 bases and the J gene end by 5 bases; junction bases not matched to a gene: 4. The CDR3 loop spans 12 amino acids. Germline-derived CDR1 and CDR2 are MNHEY and SVGAGI. CDR3 amino acids: CASKDRAHEQYF. CDR3 nucleotide sequence: TGTGCCAGCAAGGACAGGGCCCACGAGCAGTACTTC.

The V and J genes are TRBV5-6 and TRBJ2-5, with TRBD1 identical over 11 bases. With V trimmed by 4 bases and J by 2 bases, 10 bases remained unmatched. Germline V gene sequence: CDR1 SGHDT, CDR2 YYEEEE. This CDR3 region has 17 residues. The CDR3 DNA reads TGTGCCAGCAGCCGATTGAAGGGACAGGGGGTTCAAGAGACCCAGTACTTC. Protein: CASSRLKGQGVQETQYF.